Below, 27 T cell receptor beta chains from the same sample are listed, as sequenced in a study of blood T cell repertoires in COVID-19. The method was immunoSEQ multiplex PCR; TCRdb's version includes in-frame clones alone and lacks a portion of them. The data show 400,000 to 450,000 clones, 80% to 90% seen once. The specimen sequenced was PBMCs or T cells enriched from blood (not recorded which). Receptor source: a man in his thirties or forties who had recovered from COVID-19.

V gene TRBV14 combines with J gene TRBJ1-1, with D possibly TRBD1 on 6 matching bases. V lost 1 base and J 0 bases, leaving 9 bases between the germline ends. Germline CDR1 and CDR2: SGHDN and FVKESK. The CDR3 spans 15 residues. The CDR3 here is CASSQVTGLNTEAFF. For the CDR3, the DNA is TGTGCCAGCAGCCAAGTAACAGGGCTGAACACTGAAGCTTTCTTT. The whole variable domain, remainder taken from reference TRBV14 and TRBJ1-1, is EAGVTQFPSHSVIEKGQTVTLRCDPISGHDNLYWYRRVMGKEIKFLLHFVKESKQDESGMPNNRFLAERTGGTYSTLKVQPAELEDSGVYFCASSQVTGLNTEAFFGQGTRLTVV.

This clone has more than one count but fewer than ten. V is TRBV6-5 and J is TRBJ1-6; D gene ambiguous. Germline CDR1 is MNHEY and CDR2 is SVGAGI. Trimming took 0 bases from V and 10 from J, leaving 13 bases between them. The CDR3 runs to 15 residues. The chain's CDR3 is CASSYSRTVESPLHF. The DNA for the CDR3 is TGTGCCAGCAGTTACTCGCGTACAGTTGAGTCACCCCTCCACTTT.

V and J are TRBV2 and TRBJ1-6, with 8 positions matching TRBD1. The CDR3 totals 14 residues. Losses at the gene ends were 5 bases for V and 9 bases for J; bases not matched to a gene: 6. Germline-derived CDR1 and CDR2 are SNHLY and FYNNEI. The CDR3 nucleotides are TGTGCCAGCAGTACCGACAGGGGTAGTTCACCCCTCCACTTT. As protein: CASSTDRGSSPLHF. Full variable domain (missing parts from reference TRBV2 and TRBJ1-6): EPEVTQTPSHQVTQMGQEVILRCVPISNHLYFYWYRQILGQKVEFLVSFYNNEISEKSEIFDDQFSVERPDGSNFTLKIRSTKLEDSAMYFCASSTDRGSSPLHFGNGTRLTVT.

The V call is TRBV11-2, the J call TRBJ2-2, with TRBD2 matching 11 bases. The CDR3 sequence is 17 residues long. Per the germline V gene, CDR1 is SGHAT and CDR2 is FQNNGV. With 6 bases clipped from V and 4 bases from J, the junction kept 10 bases outside the gene matches. The CDR3 loop reads CASSFTSGSFSTGELFF. CDR3 DNA sequence: TGTGCCAGCAGTTTTACTAGCGGGAGTTTCAGCACCGGGGAGCTGTTTTTT.

This chain joins TRBV5-1 and TRBJ2-5; 8 bases map to TRBD2. This CDR3 has 15 residues. Germline V gene data show CDR1 as SGHRS and CDR2 as YFSETQ. V gave up 0 bases and J gave up 5 bases; unmatched junction bases: 6. CDR3 sequence reads: CASSLGSGSRETQYF. The CDR3 DNA reads TGCGCCAGCAGCTTGGGCAGCGGGAGCAGGGAGACCCAGTACTTC. Full variable domain (remainder filled in from reference TRBV5-1 and TRBJ2-5): KAGVTQTPRYLIKTRGQQVTLSCSPISGHRSVSWYQQTPGQGLQFLFEYFSETQRNKGNFPGRFSGRQFSNSRSEMNVSTLELGDSALYLCASSLGSGSRETQYFGPGTRLLVL.

The rearrangement links TRBV29-1 to TRBJ1-2; 9 bases fit TRBD1. The length of the CDR3 is 13 residues. Germline values: CDR1 SQVTM, CDR2 ANQGSEA. The V segment lost 5 bases and the J segment 4 bases; nucleotides outside the gene matches: 5. The CDR3 loop is CSVWDRESYGYTF. The CDR3 DNA reads as TGCAGCGTTTGGGACAGGGAATCCTATGGCTACACCTTC. Full variable domain (outside the CDR3, taken from reference TRBV29-1 and TRBJ1-2): SAVISQKPSRDICQRGTSLTIQCQVDSQVTMMFWYRQQPGQSLTLIATANQGSEATYESGFVIDKFPISRPNLTFSTLTVSNMSPEDSSIYLCSVWDRESYGYTFGSGTRLTVV.

V usage is TRBV30 and J usage is TRBJ1-4, with D maybe TRBD1 (6 bases). V was clipped by 4 bases and J by 3 bases, with 12 bases between them. CDR1 is GTSNPN and CDR2 is SVGIG in the germline V gene (reference sequence). The CDR3 has 14 residues. CDR3 DNA: TGTGCCTGGACGAGACAGGAAGCTAATGAAAAACTGTTTTTT. Protein: CAWTRQEANEKLFF.

V usage is TRBV6-5 and J usage is TRBJ1-6; D remains ambiguous. Per the germline V gene, CDR1 is MNHEY and CDR2 is SVGAGI. The CDR3 is 15 amino acids. Trimming stripped 6 bases from V and 7 bases from J, with 16 bases between. Here the CDR3 DNA reads TGTGCCAGCAGGCCGGCAGGCCCCTTCAATTCACCCCTCCACTTT. Protein product: CASRPAGPFNSPLHF.

The chain links TRBV3-1 (or the pseudogene TRBV3-2) to TRBJ1-5; TRBD1 agrees at 10 bases. After removal of 1 base from V and 5 bases from J, the junction contained 14 bases not matched to a gene. Germline values: CDR1 LGHDT, CDR2 YNNKEL (reference sequence). CDR3 length: 19 residues. The CDR3 here is CASSQGAARTGGYYQPQHF. As DNA, the CDR3 is TGTGCCAGCAGCCAAGGCGCGGCGAGGACAGGGGGTTATTATCAGCCCCAGCATTTT.

The CDR3 DNA follows: TGTGCCAGCAACGCGCCAGGGGTAGGTCAGCCCCAGCATTTT. Encoded protein: CASNAPGVGQPQHF. The chain joins TRBV28 to TRBJ1-5, with D possibly matching TRBD1 (6 bases). CDR1 is MDHEN and CDR2 is SYDVKM in the germline V gene. Trimming took 7 bases from V and 6 from J, leaving 16 bases between them. CDR3 size: 14 residues.

The chain combines TRBV18 with TRBJ1-4; no reliable D call. Trimming pared 1 base from V and 3 bases from J, leaving 12 bases between. The CDR3 extends over 16 amino acids. Looked up from germline, CDR1 is KGHSH and CDR2 is LQKENI. The CDR3 bases are TGTGCCAGCTCACCACGGGAGGACTTGGCTAATGAAAAACTGTTTTTT. Its protein product is CASSPREDLANEKLFF.

This chain connects TRBV6-5 to TRBJ2-5; D may be TRBD1 (6 bases). The CDR3 has 15 amino acids. Germline V gene sequence: CDR1 MNHEY, CDR2 SVGAGI. The V and J ends lost 7 bases and 4 bases respectively, with 19 bases between them. The CDR3 loop is CASKGVLPVVETQYF. The CDR3 nucleotides read TGTGCCAGCAAGGGGGTGCTGCCTGTCGTAGAGACCCAGTACTTC.

This chain connects TRBV10-3 to TRBJ1-5; D remains ambiguous. Germline V lookup: CDR1 ENHRY, CDR2 SYGVKD. V was clipped by 4 bases and J by 11 bases, with 6 bases between them. CDR3 length equals 10 residues. The CDR3 sequence is CAISGEAQHF. The CDR3 nucleotides are TGTGCCATCAGTGGTGAGGCCCAGCATTTT.

This chain uses TRBV3-1 (or the pseudogene TRBV3-2) with TRBJ2-5, with a tentative D call TRBD2 (6 bases). V was clipped by 4 bases and J by 1 base, with 13 bases between them. The CDR3 length is 15 residues. Per germline, CDR1 LGHDT and CDR2 YNNKEL (reference sequence). CDR3 in amino acids: CASSRGTVSQETQYF. CDR3 coding DNA: TGTGCCAGCAGCCGAGGGACTGTGAGCCAAGAGACCCAGTACTTC.

The chain carries TRBV18 and TRBJ2-7, with 7 bases aligning to TRBD2. The CDR3 is made up of 14 amino acids. From germline, CDR1 is KGHSH and CDR2 LQKENI. V shed 3 bases, J shed 0 bases, and the junction held 2 bases outside the gene matches. The CDR3 DNA is TGTGCCAGCTCACCGCTAGCGGACTCCTACGAGCAGTACTTC. This codes for CASSPLADSYEQYF.

The rearrangement joins TRBV5-5 to TRBJ2-7, with 8 bases identical to TRBD1. Unmatched junction bases numbered 11, after V lost 2 bases and J lost 4 bases. From germline, CDR1 is SGHKS and CDR2 YYEKEE (reference sequence). CDR3 length: 16 amino acids. The CDR3 sequence is CASSLSPGTGVYEQYF. The CDR3 bases are TGTGCCAGCAGCTTATCCCCCGGGACAGGAGTATACGAGCAGTACTTC.

The chain recombines TRBV5-6 with TRBJ2-5; tentatively, D is TRBD1 (6 bases). Germline CDR1 is SGHDT and CDR2 is YYEEEE. This CDR3 comprises 11 residues. Trimming removed 5 bases from V and 5 bases from J, with 7 bases in between. The CDR3 region is CASSQGETQYF. For the CDR3, the DNA is TGTGCCAGCAGTCAGGGGGAGACCCAGTACTTC.

The CDR3 loop is CSVAPGTATNEKLFF. The CDR3 nucleotides read TGCAGCGTTGCGCCGGGAACAGCAACTAATGAAAAACTGTTTTTT. The J gene is TRBJ1-4, the V gene TRBV29-1; D call uncertain. This CDR3 comprises 15 residues. Trimming removed 4 bases from V and 0 bases from J, with 12 bases in between. Germline lookup yields CDR1 SQVTM and CDR2 ANQGSEA.

This chain connects TRBV28 to TRBJ1-5; the match to TRBD1 covers 11 bases. Looked up from germline, CDR1 is MDHEN and CDR2 is SYDVKM. There are 15 residues in the CDR3. The V and J ends lost 6 bases and 6 bases, in that order; junction bases with no gene match: 7. CDR3 nucleotides: TGTGCCAGCAGCCACGGGACAGGGGGATTTCAGCCCCAGCATTTT. It codes for CASSHGTGGFQPQHF.

The chain couples TRBV2 to TRBJ2-7, with TRBD2 matching 8 bases. Per germline, CDR1 SNHLY and CDR2 FYNNEI. The CDR3 consists of 15 residues. V shed 6 bases, J shed 6 bases, and the junction held 13 bases outside the gene matches. The CDR3 DNA is TGTGCCAGCAGCATTGGGGAGGGCGGGAGGTCCGAGCAGTACTTC. This gives the protein CASSIGEGGRSEQYF.

The chain employs TRBV19 and TRBJ1-5, with D uncertain. CDR3 length: 13 amino acids. Trimming took 8 bases from V and 6 from J, leaving 14 bases between them. Germline V gene lookup returns CDR1 LNHDA and CDR2 SQIVND (reference sequence). The DNA for the CDR3 is TGTGCCAGTCGCGCTGCGGGGTCTCAGCCCCAGCATTTT. Translating gives CASRAAGSQPQHF. The full variable domain, its missing parts supplied by reference TRBV19 and TRBJ1-5, is DGGITQSPKYLFRKEGQNVTLSCEQNLNHDAMYWYRQDPGQGLRLIYYSQIVNDFQKGDIAEGYSVSREKKESFPLTVTSAQKNPTAFYLCASRAAGSQPQHFGDGTRLSIL.

V gene TRBV27 combines with J gene TRBJ2-7; 8 nucleotides line up with TRBD1. V trimming: 6 bases; J trimming: 3 bases; junction bases outside the gene matches: 7. The germline CDR1 and CDR2 sequences are MNHEY and SMNVEV (reference sequence). This CDR3 is 14 amino acids long. The chain's CDR3 is CASSRRQGIYEQYF. The CDR3 DNA is TGTGCCAGCAGCCGAAGACAGGGGATCTACGAGCAGTACTTC.

CDR3: CASSLGTGEYEQYF. For the CDR3, the DNA is TGTGCCAGCAGCTTGGGGACAGGGGAGTACGAGCAGTACTTC. The rearrangement links TRBV7-9 to TRBJ2-7, with 10 bases identical to TRBD1. This CDR3 is 14 amino acids long. Trimming at V came to 3 bases and at J to 4 bases, leaving 3 bases not matched to a gene. The germline V gene encodes CDR1 SEHNR and CDR2 FQNEAQ (reference sequence).

The rearrangement uses TRBV9 and TRBJ2-1; 13 bases agree with TRBD2. After removal of 4 bases from V and 7 bases from J, the junction contained 5 bases not matched to a gene. Germline CDR1 and CDR2: SGDLS and YYNGEE. This CDR3 has 15 amino acids. This CDR3 reads CASSLRLAGGNEQFF. As DNA, the CDR3 is TGTGCCAGCAGCTTACGACTAGCGGGAGGTAATGAGCAGTTCTTC.

The chain links TRBV19 to TRBJ1-3, with TRBD1 identical over 7 bases. With 5 bases clipped from V and 8 bases from J, the junction kept 3 bases outside the gene matches. Germline assignment: CDR1 LNHDA and CDR2 SQIVND (reference sequence). The CDR3 has 12 amino acids. This chain's CDR3 is CASSGRGYTIYF. In nucleotides, the CDR3 is TGTGCCAGTAGTGGCAGGGGGTACACCATATATTTT.

The V gene is TRBV2, the J gene TRBJ2-1; TRBD2 agrees at 7 bases. V dropped 4 bases and J dropped 10; count of bases not matched to a gene: 4. The CDR3 runs to 12 residues. Germline CDR1 SNHLY, CDR2 FYNNEI. The CDR3 region has the DNA TGTGCCAGCAGTGGACTAGCTCGCGAGCAGTTCTTC. Its translation: CASSGLAREQFF.

The J gene is TRBJ1-1, the V gene TRBV10-2, with TRBD1 identical over 7 bases. Trimming took 3 bases from V and 3 from J; bases not matched to a gene: 7. CDR3 length: 15 amino acids. Germline CDR1 reads WSHSY; CDR2 reads SAAADI. This chain's CDR3 is CASSEPDREDTEAFF. The CDR3 region has the DNA TGCGCCAGCAGTGAACCTGACAGGGAGGACACTGAAGCTTTCTTT.